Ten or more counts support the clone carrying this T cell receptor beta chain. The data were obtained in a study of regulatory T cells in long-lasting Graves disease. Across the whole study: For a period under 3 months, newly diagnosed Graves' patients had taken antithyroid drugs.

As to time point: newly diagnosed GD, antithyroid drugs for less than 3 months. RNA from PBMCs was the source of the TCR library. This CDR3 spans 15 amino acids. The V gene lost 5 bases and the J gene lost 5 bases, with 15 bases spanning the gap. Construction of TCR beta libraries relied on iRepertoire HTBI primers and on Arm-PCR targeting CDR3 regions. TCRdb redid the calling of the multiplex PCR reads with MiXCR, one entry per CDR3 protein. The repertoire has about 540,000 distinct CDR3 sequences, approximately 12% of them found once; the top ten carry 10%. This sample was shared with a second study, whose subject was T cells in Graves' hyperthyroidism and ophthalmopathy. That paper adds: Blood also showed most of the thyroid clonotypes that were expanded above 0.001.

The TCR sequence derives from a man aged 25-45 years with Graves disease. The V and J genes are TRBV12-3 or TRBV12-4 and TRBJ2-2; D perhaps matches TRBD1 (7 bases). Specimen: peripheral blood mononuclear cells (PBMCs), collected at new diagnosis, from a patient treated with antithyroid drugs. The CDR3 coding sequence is TGTGCCAGCAGTCCAGGGCCAGGGGGGACCGGGGAGCTGTTTTTT. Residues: CASSPGPGGTGELFF.